The 30 T cell receptor beta chains in this list originate from one sample, sequenced in a study of blood T cell repertoires in COVID-19. TCRdb's table, derived via immunoSEQ multiplex PCR, lists solely in-frame clones and lacks some. The sample has 300,000 to 400,000 clones, roughly 85% seen once; the top ten hold roughly 4.2%. Material: PBMCs or T cells enriched from blood (not recorded which). All receptors derive from a woman aged 35 to 49 with acute COVID-19.

This clone is a singleton in its sample. The chain is built from TRBV6-1 and TRBJ1-1; a possible D gene is TRBD1 (5 bases). CDR1 MNHNS and CDR2 SASEGT come from the germline V gene. Trimming stripped 3 bases from V and 5 bases from J, with 19 bases between. This CDR3 comprises 16 residues. The CDR3 loop reads CASSDFRVLFTTEAFF. CDR3 bases: TGTGCCAGCAGTGACTTCAGGGTGCTCTTTACTACTGAAGCTTTCTTT.

The chain uses TRBV6-5 and TRBJ2-3; D is ambiguous. CDR1 is MNHEY, CDR2 SVGAGI, per germline. Between the trimmed V and J ends, which lost 4 bases and 8 bases, there was a span of 16 bases. The CDR3 runs to 14 residues. The CDR3 DNA follows: TGTGCCAGCAGTTTTTCACTCCCGAGCGCTACGCAGTATTTT. Translated, it gives CASSFSLPSATQYF.

V is TRBV4-1 and J is TRBJ2-2; no definite D call. Trimming cost V 3 bases and J 2 bases, with 7 bases left between them. Germline V gene data show CDR1 as MGHRA and CDR2 as YSYEKL. This CDR3 has 14 amino acids. CDR3 protein: CASSHDINTGELFF. The CDR3 DNA reads as TGCGCCAGCAGCCACGACATTAACACCGGGGAGCTGTTTTTT.

V is TRBV7-2 and J is TRBJ1-1; D might be TRBD1 (5 bases). CDR3 length: 14 amino acids. Germline lookup yields CDR1 SGHTA and CDR2 FQGNSA. The V gene lost 5 bases and the J gene lost 2 bases, with 12 bases spanning the gap. The DNA of the CDR3 is TGTGCCAGCAGCGTACAGGTTACTAACACTGAAGCTTTCTTT. It specifies CASSVQVTNTEAFF.

The CDR3 nucleotides are TGTGCCACCAGCAGAGATATCAGACTAGGGACAGGGTCTTTGTCTCGCCAAAATCAGCCCCAGCATTTT. Its protein product is CATSRDIRLGTGSLSRQNQPQHF. The rearrangement joins TRBV15 to TRBJ1-5, with 9 bases that match TRBD1. The trim removed 0 bases at V and 4 bases at J, leaving 25 bases unmatched. Germline lookup yields CDR1 LNHNV and CDR2 YYDKDF (reference sequence). The CDR3 totals 23 residues.

V gene TRBV11-3 combines with J gene TRBJ2-1; D may be TRBD1 (5 bases). There are 13 residues in the CDR3. Germline V lookup: CDR1 SGHNT, CDR2 YENEEA. Trimming pared 3 bases from V and 6 bases from J, leaving 9 bases between. CDR3 in DNA: TGTGCCAGCAGCTTCAGACAGCGCAATGAGCAGTTCTTC. Its protein is CASSFRQRNEQFF.

The gene calls are TRBV6-5 and TRBJ2-5; D gene uncertain. Trimming stripped 8 bases from V and 5 bases from J, with 18 bases between. The germline gives CDR1 MNHEY, CDR2 SVGAGI. The CDR3 spans 14 residues. In DNA form, the CDR3 reads TGTGCCAGCGGGCTGATACTTCCTAAGGAGACCCAGTACTTC. This gives the protein CASGLILPKETQYF.

The chain uses TRBV11-2 and TRBJ2-6, with D tentatively TRBD2 (5 bases). CDR1 is SGHAT, CDR2 FQNNGV, per germline. The V end lost 2 bases, the J end lost 0 bases, and 11 bases lay between the germline ends. The CDR3 has 17 amino acids. The CDR3 DNA is TGTGCCAGCAGCTTAAGTCTAGCCACCTCTGGGGCCAACGTCCTGACTTTC. Translating gives CASSLSLATSGANVLTF. The whole variable domain, remainder taken from reference TRBV11-2 and TRBJ2-6, is EAGVAQSPRYKIIEKRQSVAFWCNPISGHATLYWYQQILGQGPKLLIQFQNNGVVDDSQLPKDRFSAERLKGVDSTLKIQPAKLEDSAVYLCASSLSLATSGANVLTFGAGSRLTVL.

The V call is TRBV12-2, the J call TRBJ2-7; the D call of TRBD1 is as the table states it, not checked on the DNA. TRBV12-2 constitutes a pseudogene. This CDR3 is 14 amino acids long. CDR3 in DNA: TGTGCAAGTCGCCCGAGGACAGGGAACTACGAGCAGTACTTC. This gives the protein CASRPRTGNYEQYF.

In its sample, this clone was seen a few times. This rearrangement joins TRBV2 to TRBJ2-2, with TRBD1 identical over 8 bases. The trim removed 7 bases at V and 6 bases at J, leaving 16 bases unmatched. The CDR3 covers 17 residues. The germline V gene encodes CDR1 SNHLY and CDR2 FYNNEI. The CDR3 reads CASTPIVRQGRSGELFF. The CDR3 DNA is TGTGCCAGCACCCCAATCGTTCGACAGGGGAGGTCCGGGGAGCTGTTTTTT.

The rearrangement links TRBV7-3 to TRBJ2-5, with 10 bases identical to TRBD2. V shed 1 base and J 4 bases; nucleotides not matched to a gene: 6. CDR1 SGHTA and CDR2 FQGTGA come from the germline V gene. The CDR3 totals 16 residues. The CDR3 sequence: CASSLNPSGSGETQYF. The CDR3 DNA reads TGTGCCAGCAGCTTAAACCCTAGCGGGAGTGGAGAGACCCAGTACTTC.

This chain connects TRBV19 to TRBJ2-7, with TRBD1 matching over 12 bases. The CDR3 length is 18 residues. J gave up 1 base and V 5 bases, and 12 bases lay outside the gene matches. Germline V gene data show CDR1 as LNHDA and CDR2 as SQIVND (reference sequence). CDR3 sequence: CASSETGQGAHRSYEQYF. The CDR3 DNA is TGTGCCAGTAGTGAAACGGGACAGGGGGCTCATCGGTCCTACGAGCAGTACTTC.

About this clone: The sample contains more than one DNA sequence encoding this CDR3. The J gene is TRBJ1-6, the V gene TRBV7-9; weak D call: TRBD1 (5 bases). The CDR3 consists of 13 residues. Germline CDR1 SEHNR, CDR2 FQNEAQ (reference sequence). V dropped 3 bases and J dropped 7 bases, with 7 bases sitting between them. The CDR3 bases are TGTGCCAGCAGCTTGGGGGGGAATTCACCCCTCCACTTT. This gives the protein CASSLGGNSPLHF.

This chain joins TRBV7-9 and TRBJ1-3; the D gene is possibly TRBD1 (6 bases). CDR1 is SEHNR, CDR2 FQNEAQ, per germline (reference sequence). Trimming removed 4 bases from V and 2 bases from J, with 18 bases in between. This CDR3 contains 17 residues. The CDR3 region has the DNA TGTGCCAGCAGCTCAATAAGCAAACAGGGCACTGGAAACACCATATATTTT. It codes for CASSSISKQGTGNTIYF.

The chain employs TRBV5-1 and TRBJ2-7; D not certain. V was cut by 4 bases and J by 0 bases, with 11 bases left in between. The CDR3 consists of 14 residues. Germline V gene sequence: CDR1 SGHRS, CDR2 YFSETQ. The CDR3 DNA follows: TGCGCCAGCAGCCCCAGCCCTAGCTCCTACGAGCAGTACTTC. Translating gives CASSPSPSSYEQYF.

The chain recombines TRBV18 with TRBJ1-2; 7 bases are a match to TRBD1. The CDR3 covers 16 residues. V trimming: 3 bases; J trimming: 0 bases; junction bases outside the gene matches: 7. Germline V gene data show CDR1 as KGHSH and CDR2 as LQKENI. For the CDR3, the DNA is TGTGCCAGCTCACCCAGTGTCCAGGGGGCTAACTATGGCTACACCTTC. Protein sequence: CASSPSVQGANYGYTF.

The chain is built from TRBV10-3 and TRBJ2-5, with a tentative D call TRBD1 (5 bases). V was trimmed by 6 bases and J by 4 bases, leaving 18 bases between them. The CDR3 sequence is 15 residues long. In germline, CDR1 is ENHRY, CDR2 SYGVKD. CDR3: CAISEAPGSRETQYF. DNA of the CDR3: TGTGCCATCAGCGAAGCCCCAGGGTCGCGAGAGACCCAGTACTTC.

This chain connects TRBV5-1 to TRBJ2-1, with D possibly TRBD2 on 6 matching bases. Trimming removed 1 base at V and 0 bases at J, with 26 bases between. Germline-derived CDR1 and CDR2 are SGHRS and YFSETQ. This CDR3 contains 21 residues. As DNA, the CDR3 is TGCGCCAGCAGCTTGAGGCGCCGGGACTCCCTCATCGGTAGCTCCTACAATGAGCAGTTCTTC. It encodes CASSLRRRDSLIGSSYNEQFF.

The chain carries TRBV28 and TRBJ2-3, with 8 nucleotides matching TRBD2. Germline assignment: CDR1 MDHEN and CDR2 SYDVKM. The junction had 7 bases not matched to a gene; V was cut back by 11 bases and J by 3 bases. The CDR3 length is 13 residues. CDR3 protein: CAASGRGTDTQYF. DNA of the CDR3: TGTGCCGCCAGCGGGAGAGGGACAGATACGCAGTATTTT.

DNA of the CDR3: TGTGCCAGCAGTTATCGGGGGGAGCCTGAGCAAGAGACCCAGTACTTC. Its translation: CASSYRGEPEQETQYF. The rearrangement uses TRBV28 and TRBJ2-5; 7 bases map to TRBD2. Unmatched junction bases numbered 10, after V lost 4 bases and J lost 2 bases. The germline CDR1 and CDR2 sequences are MDHEN and SYDVKM. CDR3 length equals 16 residues.

The chain is built from TRBV5-1 and TRBJ1-3; maybe TRBD1 (6 bases). The CDR3 consists of 14 residues. Germline CDR1 is SGHRS and CDR2 is YFSETQ. V lost 3 bases to trimming and J lost 2 bases, with 9 bases between them. CDR3 coding DNA: TGCGCCAGCAGCTGGGGGCAGACTGGAAACACCATATATTTT. This encodes CASSWGQTGNTIYF.

V and J are TRBV6-5 and TRBJ1-2; 10 bases line up with TRBD1. The V and J ends lost 6 bases and 5 bases, in that order; junction bases with no gene match: 6. CDR3 length equals 14 residues. CDR1 and CDR2 (germline): MNHEY, SVGAGI. The CDR3 region has the DNA TGTGCCAGCAGACCCGGGACAGGGGTATATGGCTACACCTTC. It is translated as CASRPGTGVYGYTF.

The gene calls are TRBV7-2 and TRBJ1-6; D perhaps matches TRBD1 (5 bases). This CDR3 contains 14 residues. The germline V gene has CDR1 SGHTA and CDR2 FQGNSA. Trimming pared 6 bases from V and 9 bases from J, leaving 15 bases between. Here the CDR3 reads CASRFSAGFSPLHF. CDR3 bases: TGTGCCAGCAGATTTAGTGCAGGGTTTTCACCCCTCCACTTT. Full variable domain (remainder filled in from reference TRBV7-2 and TRBJ1-6): GAGVSQSPSNKVTEKGKDVELRCDPISGHTALYWYRQSLGQGLEFLIYFQGNSAPDKSGLPSDRFSAERTGGSVSTLTIQRTQQEDSAVYLCASRFSAGFSPLHFGNGTRLTVT.

This chain links TRBV25-1 with TRBJ1-3, with D hard to call. The CDR3 contains 17 residues. Germline loops: CDR1 MGHDK, CDR2 SYGVNS. Deletions cut 2 bases from V and 0 bases from J, with 14 bases between. The CDR3 DNA is TGTGCCAGCAGTGAAACGCTTTGGGGAGACTCTGGAAACACCATATATTTT. Translated: CASSETLWGDSGNTIYF.

The chain employs TRBV9 and TRBJ2-5; no firm D call. The CDR3 spans 13 residues. V was shortened by 2 bases and J by 3 bases, with 8 bases between the two germline ends. Germline CDR1 reads SGDLS; CDR2 reads YYNGEE. CDR3: CASSVIAEETQYF. DNA for the CDR3: TGTGCCAGCAGCGTGATAGCAGAAGAGACCCAGTACTTC.

In the case of this clone: Other DNA sequences in this specimen translate into the identical CDR3. This rearrangement joins TRBV5-1 to TRBJ1-6; 7 nucleotides match TRBD1. The CDR3 has 14 amino acids. Germline V gene sequence: CDR1 SGHRS, CDR2 YFSETQ. J lost 7 bases, V lost 0 bases, and 1 base had no gene match. The chain's CDR3 is CASSLGQGNSPLHF. DNA of the CDR3: TGCGCCAGCAGCTTGGGACAGGGAAATTCACCCCTCCACTTT.

The chain employs TRBV5-1 and TRBJ2-7; 11 bases align to TRBD1. The J segment lost 3 bases and the V segment lost 3 bases, leaving 2 bases of the junction unmatched. The germline CDR1 and CDR2 sequences are SGHRS and YFSETQ. The CDR3 contains 14 residues. The CDR3 loop reads CASSSGTGGYEQYF. In DNA form, the CDR3 reads TGCGCCAGCAGCTCCGGGACAGGGGGCTACGAGCAGTACTTC.

V gene TRBV7-2 combines with J gene TRBJ2-4; weak D call: TRBD2 (7 bases). The germline V and J ends were trimmed by 4 bases and 6 bases, with 22 bases remaining between them. The CDR3 has 17 amino acids. Looked up from germline, CDR1 is SGHTA and CDR2 is FQGNSA. Here the CDR3 DNA reads TGTGCCAGCAGCTCAGGGGATGGCGGGGGCCGAAGAAACATTCAGTACTTC. Amino acid sequence: CASSSGDGGGRRNIQYF.

The V gene is TRBV2, the J gene TRBJ1-1, with D possibly being TRBD1 (5 bases). Germline values: CDR1 SNHLY, CDR2 FYNNEI. The CDR3 runs 14 residues. Trimming cost V 5 bases and J 8 bases, with 18 bases left between them. Here the CDR3 DNA reads TGTGCCAGCAGTCTCAATTTGGGGGGGGTGGAAGCTTTCTTT. Protein: CASSLNLGGVEAFF.

The CDR3 coding sequence is TGTGCCAGCAGTATCCTCCCAGGTTACACTGAAGCTTTCTTT. Protein product: CASSILPGYTEAFF. The J gene is TRBJ1-1, the V gene TRBV6-2 or TRBV6-3; D is undetermined. This CDR3 has 14 residues. Germline CDR1 reads MNHEY; CDR2 reads SVGEGT. V gave up 5 bases and J gave up 3 bases, with 13 bases separating them.